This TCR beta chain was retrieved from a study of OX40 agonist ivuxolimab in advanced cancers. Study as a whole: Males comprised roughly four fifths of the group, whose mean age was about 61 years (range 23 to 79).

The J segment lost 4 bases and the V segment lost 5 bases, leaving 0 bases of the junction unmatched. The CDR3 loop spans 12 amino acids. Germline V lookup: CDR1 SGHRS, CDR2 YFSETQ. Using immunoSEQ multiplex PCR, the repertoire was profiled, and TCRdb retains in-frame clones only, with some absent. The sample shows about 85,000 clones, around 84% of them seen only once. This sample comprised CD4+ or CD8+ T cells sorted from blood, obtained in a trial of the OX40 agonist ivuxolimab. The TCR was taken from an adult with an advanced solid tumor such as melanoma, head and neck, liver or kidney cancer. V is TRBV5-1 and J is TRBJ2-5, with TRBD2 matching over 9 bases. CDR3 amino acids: CASSSGRETQYF. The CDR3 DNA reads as TGCGCCAGCAGTAGCGGGAGAGAGACCCAGTACTTC.